This T cell receptor (beta chain) derives from a study of T cell responses to AZD1222 COVID-19 vaccine. Study results and limitations: Repertoire collection took place solely once the T cell response had peaked. Spike-wide coverage was observed for vaccine-associated CD4 TCRs, with dominant responses at 160-218 and 743-854.

Profiled with immunoSEQ multiplex PCR; TCRdb holds only in-frame clones, not every one. This sample has 65,000 to 85,000 clones, with around four fifths found just once. Notes on this clone: What it binds is unknown.

Looked up from germline, CDR1 is MGHDK and CDR2 is SYGVNS. The CDR3 covers 16 residues. V was clipped by 4 bases and J by 0 bases; unmatched bases: 9. The rearrangement links TRBV25-1 to TRBJ2-7, with 7 bases that match TRBD1. The TCR was taken from an adult in good health. This specimen was peripheral blood, taken on day 0 of AZD1222 vaccination. Written as DNA, the CDR3 is TGTGCCAGCAGTGGGCGGCAAGGGACAGTCTCCTACGAGCAGTACTTC. Its translation is CASSGRQGTVSYEQYF.